These T cell receptor beta chains were read from a single sample in a study of T cell responses to AZD1222 COVID-19 vaccine. TCRdb's table, derived via immunoSEQ multiplex PCR, lists solely in-frame clones and lacks some. The data contain some 140,000 clones, over 85% of them seen just once; the ten biggest clones take up 1.5% to 2%. Sequences were derived from peripheral blood, sampled on day 0 of AZD1222 vaccination. These receptors all stem from an adult in good health. Both conserved end residues are part of each CDR3. D genes are given only for firm matches. Only some rows state a clone size, as once, few, many or a class for expanded clones.

v_gene	j_gene	d_gene	abundance	CDR3nt	CDR3aa
TRBV5-1	TRBJ1-1	-	once	TGCGCCAGCAGCCTTTTAACGGACCCGAACACTGAAGCTTTCTTT	CASSLLTDPNTEAFF
TRBV6-5	TRBJ1-1	-	-	TGTGCCAGCAGTACATTCACGGTGCCGAACACTGAAGCTTTCTTT	CASSTFTVPNTEAFF
TRBV7-2	TRBJ2-1	TRBD2	-	TGTGCCAGCAGCTTAGGCCGGGAACTAGCGGGGGGGCATATATTCTTC	CASSLGRELAGGHIFF
TRBV5-1	TRBJ1-2	-	-	TGCGCCAGCAGCTTGGAGGGCCTTAACTATGGCTACACCTTC	CASSLEGLNYGYTF
TRBV7-2	TRBJ1-2	TRBD1	-	TGTGCCAGCAGCTTGTCGCCGGGACAGGCCTCTTACGCCTTC	CASSLSPGQASYAF
TRBV5-1	TRBJ2-7	TRBD1	-	TGCGCCAGCAGCGGAGGACAGGGAAACGAGCAGTACTTC	CASSGGQGNEQYF
TRBV28	TRBJ2-7	TRBD1	-	TGTGCCAGCAGTCCTTTATCCGGACAGGGTTACGAGCAGTACTTC	CASSPLSGQGYEQYF
TRBV7-9	TRBJ1-2	TRBD1	-	TGTGCCAGCAGCTCAATTGAATCACAGGGGGCCGGGGGCTACACCTTC	CASSSIESQGAGGYTF
TRBV30	TRBJ1-1	-	-	TGTGCCTGGAGTGTAGAGGGGAAGAACACTGAAGCTTTCTTT	CAWSVEGKNTEAFF
TRBV7-2	TRBJ1-4	-	-	TGTGCCAGCAGCTTTACCAGGACCCCTAATGAAAAACTGTTTTTT	CASSFTRTPNEKLFF
TRBV30	TRBJ2-2	-	-	TGTGCCTGGAGTCTTGGGGGAGGTTGGGCCGGGGAGCTGTTTTTT	CAWSLGGGWAGELFF
TRBV7-9	TRBJ2-7	TRBD2	-	TGTGCCAGCAGCTTGGGGGGGACTAGCGACTCCTACGAGCAGTACTTC	CASSLGGTSDSYEQYF
TRBV27	TRBJ1-4	-	-	TGTGCCAGCAGTCAAGGGGGGTGGGCTAATGAAAAACTGTTTTTT	CASSQGGWANEKLFF
TRBV7-2	TRBJ2-2	TRBD1	-	TGTGCCAGCAGCTCCTCCAGGGGGCTCGGGGAGCTGTTTTTT	CASSSSRGLGELFF
TRBV7-9	TRBJ1-2	-	-	TGTGCCAGCAGCGGTGGTGTCGACTATGGCTACACCTTC	CASSGGVDYGYTF
TRBV2	TRBJ1-2	-	-	TGTGCCAGCATCGAAAAAGACTACACCTTC	CASIEKDYTF
TRBV21-1	TRBJ1-1	-	-	TGTGCCAGCAGCAAAGTTGCAGGGGGCCTCCCTGAAGCTTTCTTT	CASSKVAGGLPEAFF
TRBV7-2	TRBJ1-2	TRBD1	-	TGTGCCAGCAGCTTACTGACAGGGCCTGACGGCTACACCTTC	CASSLLTGPDGYTF
TRBV12-3/TRBV12-4	TRBJ1-1	-	once	TGTGCCAGCAGGTTCGGAGGGGAAGCTTTCTTT	CASRFGGEAFF
TRBV5-1	TRBJ1-1	-	once	TGCGCCAGCACGGGGGCGGGCGGCACTGAAGCTTTCTTT	CASTGAGGTEAFF
TRBV5-8	TRBJ1-1	-	-	TGTGCCAGCAGCCCCCGACAGGACACTGAAGCTTTCTTT	CASSPRQDTEAFF
TRBV18	TRBJ1-1	-	-	TGTGCCAGCTCACCTGCAGGGAAGAGGGACACTGAAGCTTTCTTT	CASSPAGKRDTEAFF
TRBV5-1	TRBJ2-2	TRBD2	few	TGCGCCAGCAGAGAAGGACTAGCGGGCTACACCGGGGAGCTGTTTTTT	CASREGLAGYTGELFF
TRBV27	TRBJ2-7	-	-	TGTGCCAGCAGTAAAATCAGTGGGCCCTACGAGCAGTACTTC	CASSKISGPYEQYF
TRBV19	TRBJ1-1	-	-	TGTGCCAGTAAATGGGGCCTGAACACTGAAGCTTTCTTT	CASKWGLNTEAFF
TRBV10-3	TRBJ2-7	TRBD1	-	TGTGCCATTACGGAACGGGACAGTGCCTACGAGCAGTACTTC	CAITERDSAYEQYF
TRBV5-4	TRBJ1-5	TRBD1	-	TGTGCCAGCAGCTTACAGGGGTTCACTCAGCCCCAGCATTTT	CASSLQGFTQPQHF
TRBV27	TRBJ2-2	-	-	TGTGCCAGCAGGGTGATGTACACCGGGGAGCTGTTTTTT	CASRVMYTGELFF
TRBV6-5	TRBJ1-1	TRBD1	-	TGTGCCAGCAGTTACGCCGGACAGGGGGACGGTGAAGCTTTCTTT	CASSYAGQGDGEAFF
TRBV27	TRBJ2-1	TRBD2	-	TGTGCCAGCAGTTTATCGATCGGTAGCGGGGGGAATAAGAAAAGCTCCTACAATGAGCAGTTCTTC	CASSLSIGSGGNKKSSYNEQFF
TRBV13	TRBJ1-1	-	-	TGTGCCAGCAGCTTAGGGTCGGGGGGCCCTGAAGCTTTCTTT	CASSLGSGGPEAFF
TRBV11-3	TRBJ2-1	TRBD1	-	TGTGCCAGCAGCTTATGGACAGGGGGCCGCGATGAGCAGTTCTTC	CASSLWTGGRDEQFF
TRBV14	TRBJ1-3	-	-	TGTGCCAGCAGCCAAGTTGCTAAGGGAGTGGGAAACACCATATATTTT	CASSQVAKGVGNTIYF
TRBV28	TRBJ2-1	-	once	TGTGCCAGCAGCTGGGGGGTATCCTACAATGAGCAGTTCTTC	CASSWGVSYNEQFF
TRBV4-3	TRBJ1-5	-	-	TGCGCCAGCAGCCAGGGGGGGGCACAGCCCCAGCATTTT	CASSQGGAQPQHF
TRBV5-6	TRBJ1-4	-	-	TGTGCCAGCAGCTTGGGAGGAGTCGCCAGCCGGGAAAAACTGTTTTTT	CASSLGGVASREKLFF
TRBV15	TRBJ1-3	TRBD1	few	TGTGCCACCAGCAGAGTGTCCGGGACAGGGGGGAACACCATATATTTT	CATSRVSGTGGNTIYF
TRBV6-5	TRBJ1-1	-	-	TGTGCCAGCAGGAGGGGAACCATGAACACTGAAGCTTTCTTT	CASRRGTMNTEAFF
TRBV18	TRBJ2-4	-	-	TGTGCCAGCTCACCACGAACGATGGGGGCCAAAAACATTCAGTACTTC	CASSPRTMGAKNIQYF
TRBV6-5	TRBJ2-3	TRBD2	-	TGTGCCGCCCGAGGGCGGGGGGGAACAGATACGCAGTATTTT	CAARGRGGTDTQYF
TRBV19	TRBJ1-2	-	-	TGTGCCAGTAGTAGACAGATTCTCTCTAACTATGGCTACACCTTC	CASSRQILSNYGYTF
TRBV3-1/TRBV3-2	TRBJ1-5	TRBD1	-	TGTGCCAGCAGCCAAACCGTAGGACAGGGAATGGATCAGCCCCAGCATTTT	CASSQTVGQGMDQPQHF
TRBV10-3	TRBJ2-1	TRBD2	-	TGTGCCATCAGTGACTCTAGCGGGGGCAGCTCCTACAATGAGCAGTTCTTC	CAISDSSGGSSYNEQFF
TRBV6-5	TRBJ1-2	-	-	TGTGCCAGCAGATATCTGGGGGCCCAGGACTATGGCTACACCTTC	CASRYLGAQDYGYTF
TRBV13	TRBJ2-1	TRBD1	-	TGTGCCAGCAGCTCCCCGGGACAGGCCTACAATGAGCAGTTCTTC	CASSSPGQAYNEQFF
TRBV7-3	TRBJ2-3	-	-	TGTGCCAGCAGCAAAGGGACGCCAGATACGCAGTATTTT	CASSKGTPDTQYF
TRBV28	TRBJ2-7	TRBD2	-	TGTGCCAGCCTAAAGCGGGAGGGGAGATACGAGCAGTACTTC	CASLKREGRYEQYF
TRBV6-5	TRBJ1-2	-	-	TGTGCCAGCAGTTACAGGGATCTTGGAGGCTACACCTTC	CASSYRDLGGYTF